The 31 T cell receptor beta chains presented below share a single source sample, sequenced in a study of blood T cell repertoires in COVID-19. The repertoire was sequenced with immunoSEQ multiplex PCR; TCRdb's copy has only in-frame clones and lacks some. The sample holds roughly 230,000 clones, nearly 90% seen once. Sequences were obtained from peripheral blood. These receptors originate from a human donor in a cohort sampled during active COVID-19.

The chain has TRBV10-3 and TRBJ2-7, with a weak D call TRBD1 (6 bases). This CDR3 spans 13 amino acids. Trimming pared 3 bases from V and 2 bases from J, leaving 8 bases between. The germline CDR1 and CDR2 sequences are ENHRY and SYGVKD. CDR3 DNA sequence: TGTGCCATCAGTGACAGGGGCACCTACGAGCAGTACTTC. Amino acids: CAISDRGTYEQYF.

The rearrangement uses TRBV28 and TRBJ1-3; D gene unclear. There are 14 residues in the CDR3. The V gene lost 3 bases and the J gene lost 4 bases, with 10 bases spanning the gap. Germline assignment: CDR1 MDHEN and CDR2 SYDVKM. The CDR3, as DNA: TGTGCCAGCAGTTTGGGCCTCCTGGGAAACACCATATATTTT. Residues: CASSLGLLGNTIYF.

This rearrangement joins TRBV6-5 to TRBJ2-7, with TRBD1 matching over 8 bases. The CDR3 sequence is 16 residues long. V gave up 0 bases and J gave up 3 bases; unmatched junction bases: 7. Germline CDR1 reads MNHEY; CDR2 reads SVGAGI. The CDR3 spells CASSYSVAGGLYEQYF. For the CDR3, the DNA is TGTGCCAGCAGTTACTCGGTGGCAGGGGGCCTCTACGAGCAGTACTTC.

The chain joins TRBV19 to TRBJ2-7; 7 bases are shared with TRBD1. The CDR3 loop spans 14 amino acids. V was pared by 5 bases and J by 3 bases, with 7 bases of the junction left unmatched. The germline V gene has CDR1 LNHDA and CDR2 SQIVND (reference sequence). Here the CDR3 DNA reads TGTGCCAGTAGTGGGACAGAACAAAGCTACGAGCAGTACTTC. Translated, it gives CASSGTEQSYEQYF.

Concerning this clone: The same CDR3 also results from other DNA sequences found in this sample. V and J are TRBV30 and TRBJ2-6, with a possible D match to TRBD1 (6 bases). The CDR3 runs to 14 residues. Germline V CDR1 and CDR2: GTSNPN, SVGIG (reference sequence). V was trimmed by 5 bases and J by 0 bases, leaving 8 bases between them. The chain's CDR3 is CAWDRSSGANVLTF. As DNA, the CDR3 is TGTGCCTGGGACAGGTCCTCTGGGGCCAACGTCCTGACTTTC.

The chain is built from TRBV30 and TRBJ1-5; 11 bases are a match to TRBD1. The CDR3 contains 15 residues. CDR1 and CDR2 from the germline V gene are GTSNPN and SVGIG (reference sequence). Trimming removed 5 bases from V and 4 bases from J; junction bases left unmatched: 7. The chain's CDR3 is CAWGPDRGLNQPQHF. For the CDR3, the DNA is TGTGCCTGGGGCCCGGACAGGGGGCTGAATCAGCCCCAGCATTTT.

The chain links TRBV6-1 to TRBJ1-2; TRBD1 is a possible D gene (6 bases). V was cut by 3 bases and J by 2 bases, with 10 bases left in between. CDR1 and CDR2 (germline): MNHNS, SASEGT. The CDR3 consists of 14 residues. CDR3 in DNA: TGTGCCAGCAGTGAGGGGGGGCAGAACTATGGCTACACCTTC. Translating gives CASSEGGQNYGYTF.

The chain carries TRBV24-1 and TRBJ2-7; tentatively, D is TRBD1 (6 bases). The V gene's germline CDR1 is KGHDR and CDR2 SFDVKD. V was shortened by 7 bases and J by 5 bases, with 8 bases between the two germline ends. This CDR3 comprises 11 residues. In nucleotides, the CDR3 is TGTGCCACCAGGACAGGCAACGAGCAGTACTTC. It yields the protein CATRTGNEQYF.

This clone was counted a single time. The chain links TRBV3-1 (or the pseudogene TRBV3-2) to TRBJ1-2; D is uncertain. The CDR3 has 15 residues. CDR1 is LGHDT, CDR2 YNNKEL, per germline (reference sequence). Trimming shortened V by 4 bases and J by 4 bases, and 16 bases separated the two germline ends. The CDR3 DNA follows: TGTGCCAGCAGCCCGTTTTCCGGCGGCATCTATGGCTACACCTTC. This sequence encodes CASSPFSGGIYGYTF.

The chain joins TRBV4-3 to TRBJ1-4; a possible D gene is TRBD1 (5 bases). Looked up from germline, CDR1 is LGHNA and CDR2 is YSLEER. The germline V and J ends were trimmed by 1 base and 3 bases, with 12 bases remaining between them. The CDR3 is made up of 16 amino acids. The DNA for the CDR3 is TGCGCCAGCAGCCAAGTATTTTTAGGGGCTAATGAAAAACTGTTTTTT. It codes for CASSQVFLGANEKLFF.

The chain uses TRBV7-9 and TRBJ2-7; 8 bases fit TRBD2. The CDR3 is 15 residues long. CDR1 and CDR2 from the germline V gene are SEHNR and FQNEAQ (reference sequence). Trimming removed 1 base from V and 3 bases from J; junction bases left unmatched: 5. In nucleotides, the CDR3 is TGTGCCAGCAGCTTAGTGTGGAGCGGGAGCTACGAGCAGTACTTC. Amino acids: CASSLVWSGSYEQYF.

This clone was detected a few times. This rearrangement joins TRBV7-6 to TRBJ1-3; D is unclear. CDR3 size: 16 residues. Germline V gene data show CDR1 as SGHVS and CDR2 as FNYEAQ. The ends were cut back, 1 base at V and 0 bases at J, with 10 bases in the middle. CDR3 in amino acids: CASSLGPLSSGNTIYF. The DNA of the CDR3 is TGTGCCAGCAGCTTAGGGCCCCTTTCCTCTGGAAACACCATATATTTT.

The chain has TRBV5-4 and TRBJ2-3; 13 bases align to TRBD2. The germline V gene encodes CDR1 SGHNT and CDR2 YYREEE (reference sequence). Germline trimming cut 4 bases from V and 3 bases from J; bases unmatched to any gene: 5. CDR3 size: 16 residues. The CDR3 coding sequence is TGTGCCAGCAGCCCTCTGACTAGCGGGGGGACAGATACGCAGTATTTT. Amino acids: CASSPLTSGGTDTQYF.

The chain has TRBV6-1 and TRBJ1-2, with D possibly matching TRBD1 (6 bases). The V and J ends lost 2 bases and 0 bases respectively, with 16 bases between them. Germline V lookup: CDR1 MNHNS, CDR2 SASEGT. The CDR3 is 17 amino acids. DNA for the CDR3: TGTGCCAGCAGTGAAAGGTTTTCAGGACAGCCTAACTATGGCTACACCTTC. This gives the protein CASSERFSGQPNYGYTF.

V is TRBV7-9 and J is TRBJ2-5, with D perhaps matching TRBD2 (5 bases). Trimming cost V 6 bases and J 5 bases, with 19 bases left between them. CDR1 is SEHNR, CDR2 FQNEAQ, per germline (reference sequence). CDR3 size: 15 residues. The CDR3 nucleotides read TGTGCCAGCAGTCCGCACGGGGATTCATGGGAGACCCAGTACTTC. It is translated as CASSPHGDSWETQYF.

The rearrangement joins TRBV30 to TRBJ1-1; D gene uncertain. The V end lost 2 bases, the J end lost 0 bases, and 10 bases lay between the germline ends. The CDR3 contains 14 residues. The V gene's germline CDR1 is GTSNPN and CDR2 SVGIG (reference sequence). The CDR3 DNA is TGTGCCTGGAGTAGGTCTAGCATGAACACTGAAGCTTTCTTT. This sequence encodes CAWSRSSMNTEAFF.

V gene TRBV19 combines with J gene TRBJ1-1; TRBD1 might be the D (5 bases). Looked up from germline, CDR1 is LNHDA and CDR2 is SQIVND (reference sequence). V lost 3 bases to trimming and J lost 5 bases, with 10 bases between them. This CDR3 contains 13 residues. CDR3: CASSIRVGTEAFF. The CDR3 DNA is TGTGCCAGTAGTATCAGGGTGGGGACTGAAGCTTTCTTT.

As DNA, the CDR3 is TGCAGCGTTGGACTAGCGGGGGACACCTACGAGCAGTACTTC. It translates to CSVGLAGDTYEQYF. The gene calls are TRBV29-1 and TRBJ2-7, with TRBD2 identical over 12 bases. Germline V gene sequence: CDR1 SQVTM, CDR2 ANQGSEA. J was trimmed by 2 bases and V by 4 bases; bases with no gene match: 3. The CDR3 covers 14 residues.

The CDR3 region is CASSSPAQSYEQYF. The DNA for the CDR3 is TGTGCCAGCAGCTCCCCGGCACAGTCCTACGAGCAGTACTTC. V gene TRBV6-2 or TRBV6-3 combines with J gene TRBJ2-7; D unresolved. The ends were cut back, 6 bases at V and 1 base at J, with 13 bases in the middle. CDR3 size: 14 residues. Looked up from germline, CDR1 is MNHEY and CDR2 is SVGEGT.

This chain joins TRBV5-1 and TRBJ2-1, with 7 nucleotides matching TRBD2. Unmatched junction bases numbered 12, after V lost 0 bases and J lost 15 bases. This CDR3 is built from 14 residues. Per germline, CDR1 SGHRS and CDR2 YFSETQ. CDR3 coding DNA: TGCGCCAGCAGCTTGGTGGGTAGCGGGCCCAAAGGGTTCTTC. It yields the protein CASSLVGSGPKGFF.

The J gene is TRBJ2-7, the V gene TRBV5-6; D gene unclear. The CDR3 contains 12 residues. Germline-derived CDR1 and CDR2 are SGHDT and YYEEEE. V lost 5 bases, J lost 2 bases, and 8 bases lay in between. The CDR3 coding sequence is TGTGCCAGCAGATACCGGGCCTACGAGCAGTACTTC. Translating it yields CASRYRAYEQYF.

The V gene is TRBV20-1, the J gene TRBJ1-4; D gene unclear. The V and J ends lost 3 bases and 4 bases respectively, with 15 bases between them. CDR3 length: 15 residues. In germline, CDR1 is DFQATT, CDR2 SNEGSKA (reference sequence). The CDR3, as DNA: TGCAGTGCTAGTCGAAACCTCCGGGGTAATGAAAAACTGTTTTTT. This sequence encodes CSASRNLRGNEKLFF.

The rearrangement joins TRBV6-6 to TRBJ2-7; D is perhaps TRBD1 (6 bases). This CDR3 contains 15 residues. CDR1 is MNHNY, CDR2 SVGAGI, per germline (reference sequence). The V end lost 7 bases, the J end lost 4 bases, and 20 bases lay between the germline ends. CDR3 nucleotide sequence: TGTGCCAGCACCGACCGGGACACCACCGGTTACGAGCAGTACTTC. Protein: CASTDRDTTGYEQYF.

The gene calls are TRBV5-4 and TRBJ2-7; D perhaps matches TRBD1 (6 bases). The CDR3 is 16 residues long. Germline V lookup: CDR1 SGHNT, CDR2 YYREEE (reference sequence). Trimming stripped 4 bases from V and 0 bases from J, with 17 bases between. CDR3 coding DNA: TGTGCCAGCAGCCTTGTACAGGGTTTTTCCTCCTACGAGCAGTACTTC. It codes for CASSLVQGFSSYEQYF.

A few counts support this clone. The chain combines TRBV7-2 with TRBJ1-1, with TRBD1 matching over 8 bases. This CDR3 contains 17 residues. The trim removed 4 bases at V and 3 bases at J, leaving 13 bases unmatched. CDR1 and CDR2 from the germline V gene are SGHTA and FQGNSA. The CDR3 is CASSSPGATGVHTEAFF. The DNA of the CDR3 is TGTGCCAGCAGCTCTCCAGGGGCGACAGGGGTACACACTGAAGCTTTCTTT.

The CDR3 reads CASSQDRGGGAYEQYF. CDR3 nucleotide sequence: TGCGCCAGCAGCCAAGATAGGGGCGGGGGGGCCTACGAGCAGTACTTC. V and J are TRBV4-3 and TRBJ2-7, with 9 bases fitting TRBD2. This CDR3 has 16 amino acids. V lost 0 bases and J lost 2; bases outside the gene matches: 5. In germline, CDR1 is LGHNA, CDR2 YSLEER.

The genes are TRBV19 and TRBJ1-2; D unresolved. CDR3 size: 14 residues. CDR1 LNHDA and CDR2 SQIVND come from the germline V gene (reference sequence). Trimming cost V 5 bases and J 6 bases, with 16 bases left between them. CDR3 sequence (DNA): TGTGCCAGTAGTTGGCGGGGTTCAGAGAATGGCTACACCTTC. Protein product: CASSWRGSENGYTF.

The rearrangement joins TRBV28 to TRBJ1-4; 7 bases are a match to TRBD1. The length of the CDR3 is 16 residues. Germline trimming cut 6 bases from V and 0 bases from J; bases unmatched to any gene: 7. Germline CDR1 reads MDHEN; CDR2 reads SYDVKM. CDR3 bases: TGTGCCAGCAGCTCCGGGACAGCAACAACTAATGAAAAACTGTTTTTT. Translation gives CASSSGTATTNEKLFF.

The genes are TRBV7-9 and TRBJ1-1; 8 nucleotides match TRBD1. The CDR3 runs 15 residues. Germline-derived CDR1 and CDR2 are SEHNR and FQNEAQ (reference sequence). The ends lost 5 bases at V and 3 bases at J; junction bases unmatched: 8. The CDR3 nucleotides read TGTGCCAGCAGCCCTGGACAGGGACAGGACACTGAAGCTTTCTTT. Protein product: CASSPGQGQDTEAFF.

The V call is TRBV7-2, the J call TRBJ2-5, with 8 positions matching TRBD2. The trim removed 5 bases at V and 5 bases at J, leaving 7 bases unmatched. The CDR3 is 14 amino acids. Germline CDR1 SGHTA, CDR2 FQGNSA. The CDR3 DNA is TGTGCCAGCAGCGCCGACCCGGGGGGGGAGACCCAGTACTTC. Translated, it gives CASSADPGGETQYF.

As concerns this clone: Other DNA variants within this sample encode the same CDR3. The chain recombines TRBV28 with TRBJ2-7; 7 bases line up with TRBD2. Germline V CDR1 and CDR2: MDHEN, SYDVKM. J was trimmed by 0 bases and V by 2 bases; bases with no gene match: 1. This CDR3 comprises 14 residues. CDR3 DNA: TGTGCCAGCAGTTTACTAGCGGCCTCCTACGAGCAGTACTTC. Translating gives CASSLLAASYEQYF.